This record covers a single TCR beta chain. Its antigen remains unidentified. Instrument on record: Illumina MiSeq. Once TCRdb had reprocessed the reads, it stored one entry per CDR3 protein sequence and supplied no DNA. The table kept for this sample lists approximately 470 distinct CDR3 sequences. Approximately 70% of the sample lies in the top ten. This record belongs to a study of diagnostic markers for celiac disease (dated by TCRdb to about 2020). CDR1 LGHNA and CDR2 YNFKEQ are derived from the germline V gene. Measured from the cysteine to the phenylalanine, the CDR3 is 16 residues long. The record lacks a DNA sequence.

The receptor's source is a human donor. This table probably holds off-target reads from a library built for another chain. The sample consisted of either unsorted cells or a sorted T cell fraction (not recorded which). Recombination linked TRBV4-2 to TRBJ2-3; TCRdb proposes TRBD2, but this gene call is untestable without DNA. CDR3 sequence: CASSQATSGGTDTQYF.